The 8 T cell receptor beta chains in this list originate from one sample, sequenced in a study of beta chain features in type 1 diabetes. Study-wide findings and caveats: Among patients with Type 1 diabetes, TCRB CDR3s were moderately but significantly shorter in every one of the four CD4+ subsets.

For these TCRs, the target antigens are not known. Since all of the isolated RNA was reverse transcribed, expressed TCRB transcripts were what got sequenced. Data came from immunoSEQ multiplex PCR; TCRdb stores just in-frame clones and leaves some out. Of some 350,000 clones listed, around an eighth are singletons. Sequencing was performed on naive CD4+ T cells from blood. All receptors derive from a woman between 18 and 29 years old with type 1 diabetes.

With respect to this clone: The conserved phenylalanine or tryptophan is not found at the CDR3 terminus, so this likely reflects a read error. It is unclear where the CDR3 begins or ends on the DNA, so no DNA is shown, and the CDR3 is as TCRdb lists it. The chain employs TRBV7-9 and TRBJ2-7; the DNA was not compared with TRBD2, the D call given in the table. Inclusive of both ends, the CDR3 amounts to 9 amino acids. Germline assignment: CDR1 SEHNR and CDR2 FQNEAQ (reference sequence). CDR3 loop: CASSPGGIL.

This clone was recorded at least ten times. The identical CDR3 is also encoded by other nucleotide sequences in the sample. V usage is TRBV29-1 and J usage is TRBJ2-7; perhaps TRBD1 as D (5 bases). V lost 6 bases, J lost 3 bases, and 9 bases lay in between. From germline, CDR1 is SQVTM and CDR2 ANQGSEA. This CDR3 has 11 amino acids. CDR3 sequence: CSVSQGYEQYF. The CDR3 coding sequence is TGCAGCGTAAGCCAGGGCTACGAGCAGTACTTC.

In this sample, this clone turned up a few times. The V call is TRBV6-4, the J call TRBJ2-3, with 7 bases lining up with TRBD1. Germline CDR1 MRHNA, CDR2 SNTAGT. This CDR3 has 14 amino acids. V shed 4 bases and J 3 bases; nucleotides not matched to a gene: 4. CDR3 protein: CASSAQGWTDTQYF. The DNA of the CDR3 is TGTGCCAGCAGTGCACAGGGGTGGACAGATACGCAGTATTTT.

A note on this clone: At one boundary the junction diverges from the germline segment, which might be a read error. CDR3 sequence (DNA): TGTGCTAGTGGGCAACCGGGACTAGGACAAGGGACCCAGTACTTC. Its translation: CASGQPGLGQGTQYF. The chain combines TRBV12-5 with TRBJ2-5, with 8 nucleotides matching TRBD2. Germline-derived CDR1 and CDR2 are LGHNT and FRNRAP. The CDR3 has 15 amino acids.

This clone came up a few times. The chain carries TRBV7-2 and TRBJ2-2, with 8 nucleotides matching TRBD1. With V trimmed by 5 bases and J by 6 bases, 5 bases remained unmatched. CDR1 is SGHTA and CDR2 is FQGNSA in the germline V gene. The CDR3 length is 14 residues. CDR3 bases: TGTGCCAGCAGCCCAGGGGGCGCGGCCGGGGAGCTGTTTTTT. Amino acid sequence: CASSPGGAAGELFF.

This clone was seen more than once but under ten times. This chain joins TRBV5-1 and TRBJ2-2, with TRBD2 matching 9 bases. The trim removed 0 bases at V and 6 bases at J, leaving 6 bases unmatched. The CDR3 covers 16 residues. CDR1 and CDR2 (germline): SGHRS, YFSETQ. The CDR3 DNA sequence: TGCGCCAGCAGCTTGGAGGGCGGGAGGGCCGCCGGGGAGCTGTTTTTT. Protein product: CASSLEGGRAAGELFF.

The V call is TRBV28, the J call TRBJ1-1; 7 bases are shared with TRBD1. The CDR3 totals 15 residues. CDR1 and CDR2 (germline): MDHEN, SYDVKM. V was clipped by 6 bases and J by 3 bases; unmatched bases: 10. The CDR3 DNA reads TGTGCCAGCAGCCAACCCGACAGGGACGACACTGAAGCTTTCTTT. Encoded protein: CASSQPDRDDTEAFF.

The genes are TRBV5-1 and TRBJ2-5, with D maybe TRBD2 (5 bases). V was trimmed by 4 bases and J by 5 bases, leaving 18 bases between them. Per germline, CDR1 SGHRS and CDR2 YFSETQ. This CDR3 is 15 amino acids long. CDR3 region: CASSETAGVGETQYF. The DNA for the CDR3 is TGCGCCAGCAGCGAAACGGCCGGGGTAGGGGAGACCCAGTACTTC.